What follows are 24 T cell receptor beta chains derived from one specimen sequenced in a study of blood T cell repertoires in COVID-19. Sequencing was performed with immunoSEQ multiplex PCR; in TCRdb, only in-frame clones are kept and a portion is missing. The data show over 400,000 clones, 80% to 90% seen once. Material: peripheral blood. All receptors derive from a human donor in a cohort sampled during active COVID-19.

The CDR3 coding sequence is TGTGCCAGCAGCCAAGAAGGCGGGTCCTCTGAAGCTTTCTTT. Its translation: CASSQEGGSSEAFF. The chain recombines TRBV3-1 (or the pseudogene TRBV3-2) with TRBJ1-1; D is uncertain. The V and J ends lost 0 bases and 6 bases respectively, with 11 bases between them. CDR1 LGHDT and CDR2 YNNKEL come from the germline V gene (reference sequence). This CDR3 comprises 14 residues.

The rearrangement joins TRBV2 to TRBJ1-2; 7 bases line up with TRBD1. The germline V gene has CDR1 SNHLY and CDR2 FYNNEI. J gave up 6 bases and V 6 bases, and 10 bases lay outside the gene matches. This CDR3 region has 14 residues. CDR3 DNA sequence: TGTGCCAGCAGCCCACAGACAGGGTTGCATGGCTACACCTTC. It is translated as CASSPQTGLHGYTF.

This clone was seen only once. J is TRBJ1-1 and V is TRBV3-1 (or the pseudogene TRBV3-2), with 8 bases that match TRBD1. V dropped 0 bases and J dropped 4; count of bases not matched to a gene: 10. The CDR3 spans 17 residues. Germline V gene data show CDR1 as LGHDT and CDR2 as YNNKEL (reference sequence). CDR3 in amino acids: CASSQDLQGASGTEAFF. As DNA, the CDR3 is TGTGCCAGCAGCCAAGATTTGCAGGGGGCTTCGGGCACTGAAGCTTTCTTT.

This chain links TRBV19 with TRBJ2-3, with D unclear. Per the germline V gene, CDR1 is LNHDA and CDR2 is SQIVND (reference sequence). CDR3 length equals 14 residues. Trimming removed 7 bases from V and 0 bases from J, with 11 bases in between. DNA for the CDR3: TGTGCCAGTAAATTACAGATTAGCACAGATACGCAGTATTTT. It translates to CASKLQISTDTQYF.

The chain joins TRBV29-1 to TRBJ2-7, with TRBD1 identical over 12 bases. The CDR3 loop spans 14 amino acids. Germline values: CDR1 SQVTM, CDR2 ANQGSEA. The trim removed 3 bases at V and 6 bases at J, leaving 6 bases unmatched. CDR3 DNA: TGCAGCGTTGAGCTGGGACAGGGGGCGCGCGAGCAGTACTTC. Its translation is CSVELGQGAREQYF.

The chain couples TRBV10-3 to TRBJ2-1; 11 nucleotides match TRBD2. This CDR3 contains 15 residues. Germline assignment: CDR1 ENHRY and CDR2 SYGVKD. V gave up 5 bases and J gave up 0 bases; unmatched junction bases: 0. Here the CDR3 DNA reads TGTGCCATCAGTACTAGCGGGGGCTCCTACAATGAGCAGTTCTTC. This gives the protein CAISTSGGSYNEQFF.

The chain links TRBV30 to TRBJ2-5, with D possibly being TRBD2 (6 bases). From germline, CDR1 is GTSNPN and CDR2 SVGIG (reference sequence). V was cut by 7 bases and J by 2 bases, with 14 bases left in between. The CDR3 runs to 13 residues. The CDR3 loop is CASITGLQETQYF. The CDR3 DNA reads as TGTGCCTCCATAACGGGACTGCAAGAGACCCAGTACTTC.

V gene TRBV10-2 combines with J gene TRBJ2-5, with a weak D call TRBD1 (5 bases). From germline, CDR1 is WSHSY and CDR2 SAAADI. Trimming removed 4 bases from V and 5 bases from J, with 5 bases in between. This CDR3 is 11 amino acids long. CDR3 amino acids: CASSAGETQYF. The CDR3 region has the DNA TGCGCCAGCAGTGCAGGGGAGACCCAGTACTTC.

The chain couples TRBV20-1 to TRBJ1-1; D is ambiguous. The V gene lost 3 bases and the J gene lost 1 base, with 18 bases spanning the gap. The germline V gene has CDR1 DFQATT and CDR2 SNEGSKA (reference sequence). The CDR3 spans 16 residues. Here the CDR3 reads CSASTRTTARNTEAFF. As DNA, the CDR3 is TGCAGTGCTAGTACCCGGACTACCGCGAGGAACACTGAAGCTTTCTTT.

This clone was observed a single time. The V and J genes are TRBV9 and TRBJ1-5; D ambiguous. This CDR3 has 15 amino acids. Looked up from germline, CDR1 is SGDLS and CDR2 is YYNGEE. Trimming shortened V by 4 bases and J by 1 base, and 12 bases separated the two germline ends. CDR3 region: CASSPGETSNQPQHF. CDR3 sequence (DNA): TGTGCCAGCAGCCCCGGAGAAACGAGCAATCAGCCCCAGCATTTT.

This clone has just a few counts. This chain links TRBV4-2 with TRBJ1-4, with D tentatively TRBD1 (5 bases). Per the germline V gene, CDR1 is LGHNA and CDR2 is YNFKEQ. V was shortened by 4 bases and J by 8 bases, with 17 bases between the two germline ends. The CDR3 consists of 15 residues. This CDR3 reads CASSPQRQGQEKLFF. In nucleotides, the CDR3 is TGTGCCAGCAGCCCACAAAGGCAGGGTCAGGAAAAACTGTTTTTT.

The CDR3 reads CASSELGGAGANVLTF. As DNA, the CDR3 is TGTGCCAGCAGTGAATTGGGGGGGGCTGGGGCCAACGTCCTGACTTTC. The gene calls are TRBV6-1 and TRBJ2-6, with TRBD2 identical over 7 bases. The V gene's germline CDR1 is MNHNS and CDR2 SASEGT. The CDR3 contains 16 residues. V was pared by 2 bases and J by 2 bases, with 3 bases of the junction left unmatched.

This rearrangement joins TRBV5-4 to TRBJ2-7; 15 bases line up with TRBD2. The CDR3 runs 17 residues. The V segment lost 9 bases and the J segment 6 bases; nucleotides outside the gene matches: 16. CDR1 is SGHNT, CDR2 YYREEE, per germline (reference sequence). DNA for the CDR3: TGTGCCACCACAACCGGGACTAGCGGGGGGCCCCGGGGCGAGCAGTACTTC. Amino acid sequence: CATTTGTSGGPRGEQYF.

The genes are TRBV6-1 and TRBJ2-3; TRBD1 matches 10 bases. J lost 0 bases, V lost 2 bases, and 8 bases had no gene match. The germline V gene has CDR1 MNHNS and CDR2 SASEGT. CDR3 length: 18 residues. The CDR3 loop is CASSEWGQGIASTDTQYF. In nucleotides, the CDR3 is TGTGCCAGCAGTGAATGGGGACAGGGGATAGCTAGCACAGATACGCAGTATTTT.

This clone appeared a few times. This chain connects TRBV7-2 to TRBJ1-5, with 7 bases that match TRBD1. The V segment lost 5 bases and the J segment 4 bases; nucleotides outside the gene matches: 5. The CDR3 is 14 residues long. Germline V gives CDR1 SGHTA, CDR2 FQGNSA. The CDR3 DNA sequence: TGTGCCAGCAGCAACCCAGGGGGAAATCAGCCCCAGCATTTT. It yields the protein CASSNPGGNQPQHF. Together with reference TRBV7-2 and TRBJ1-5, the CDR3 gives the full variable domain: GAGVSQSPSNKVTEKGKDVELRCDPISGHTALYWYRQSLGQGLEFLIYFQGNSAPDKSGLPSDRFSAERTGGSVSTLTIQRTQQEDSAVYLCASSNPGGNQPQHFGDGTRLSIL.

The CDR3 reads CASSYGTSGGQFF. CDR3 bases: TGTGCCAGCAGTTACGGGACTAGCGGCGGGCAGTTCTTC. V and J are TRBV6-5 and TRBJ2-1; 11 nucleotides line up with TRBD2. J gave up 12 bases and V 2 bases, and 3 bases lay outside the gene matches. Germline V gene sequence: CDR1 MNHEY, CDR2 SVGAGI. The CDR3 is made up of 13 amino acids.

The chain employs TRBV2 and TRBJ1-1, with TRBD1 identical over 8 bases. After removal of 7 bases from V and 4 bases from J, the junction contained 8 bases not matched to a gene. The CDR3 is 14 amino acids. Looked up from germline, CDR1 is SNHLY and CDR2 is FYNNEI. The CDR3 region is CASTDRVIPTEAFF. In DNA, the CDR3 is TGTGCCAGCACGGACAGGGTAATCCCCACTGAAGCTTTCTTT.

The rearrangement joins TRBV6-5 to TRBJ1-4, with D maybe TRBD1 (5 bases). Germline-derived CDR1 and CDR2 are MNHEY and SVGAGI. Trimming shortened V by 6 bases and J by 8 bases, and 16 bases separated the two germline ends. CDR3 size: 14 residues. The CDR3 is CASSRDGGWEKLFF. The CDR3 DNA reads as TGTGCCAGCAGCCGTGACGGGGGGTGGGAAAAACTGTTTTTT.

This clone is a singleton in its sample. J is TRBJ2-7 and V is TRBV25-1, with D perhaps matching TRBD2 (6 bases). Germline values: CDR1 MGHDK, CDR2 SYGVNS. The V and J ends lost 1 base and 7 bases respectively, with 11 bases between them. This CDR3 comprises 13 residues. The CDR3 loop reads CASSEWGVREQYF. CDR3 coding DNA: TGTGCCAGCAGTGAATGGGGGGTGAGGGAGCAGTACTTC.

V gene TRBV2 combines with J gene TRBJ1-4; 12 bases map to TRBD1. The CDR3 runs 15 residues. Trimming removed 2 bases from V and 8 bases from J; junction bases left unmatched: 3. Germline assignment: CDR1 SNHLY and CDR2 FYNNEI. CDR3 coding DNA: TGTGCCAGCAGTGAATGGGGACAGGGGGCCGAAAAACTGTTTTTT. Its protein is CASSEWGQGAEKLFF.

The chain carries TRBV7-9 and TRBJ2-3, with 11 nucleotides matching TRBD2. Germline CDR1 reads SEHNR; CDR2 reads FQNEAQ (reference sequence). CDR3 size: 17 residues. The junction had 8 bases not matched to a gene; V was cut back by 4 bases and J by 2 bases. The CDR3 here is CASSSRGTSGNTDTQYF. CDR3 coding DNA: TGTGCCAGCAGCTCCAGAGGGACTAGCGGTAACACAGATACGCAGTATTTT.

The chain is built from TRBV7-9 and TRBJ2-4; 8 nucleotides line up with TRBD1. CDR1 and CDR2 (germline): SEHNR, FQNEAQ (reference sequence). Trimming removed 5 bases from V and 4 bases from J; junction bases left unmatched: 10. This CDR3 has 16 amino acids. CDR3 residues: CASSRWGQGAKNIQYF. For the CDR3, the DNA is TGTGCCAGCAGCCGCTGGGGGCAGGGGGCAAAAAACATTCAGTACTTC.

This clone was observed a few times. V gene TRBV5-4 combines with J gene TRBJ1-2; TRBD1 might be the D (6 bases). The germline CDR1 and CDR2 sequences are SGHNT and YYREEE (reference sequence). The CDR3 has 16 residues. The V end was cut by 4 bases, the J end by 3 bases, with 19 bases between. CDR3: CASSNYRERGHYGYTF. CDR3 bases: TGTGCCAGCAGCAACTACAGGGAACGGGGCCACTATGGCTACACCTTC.

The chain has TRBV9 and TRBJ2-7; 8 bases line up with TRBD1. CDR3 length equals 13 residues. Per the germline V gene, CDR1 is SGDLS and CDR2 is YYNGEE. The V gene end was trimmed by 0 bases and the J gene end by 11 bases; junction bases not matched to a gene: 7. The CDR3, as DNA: TGTGCCAGCAGCGTAGGAACAGGGGGAGAGAAGTACTTC. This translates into CASSVGTGGEKYF.